These 23 T cell receptor beta chains share one sample of origin, sequenced in a study of regulatory T cells in long-lasting Graves disease. Construction of TCR beta libraries relied on iRepertoire HTBI primers and on Arm-PCR targeting CDR3 regions. MiXCR, applied by TCRdb to the multiplex PCR reads, yields one record per CDR3 protein. The data contain about 540,000 distinct CDR3 sequences, approximately 13% of them seen just once; the ten biggest clones take up approximately 9.3%. Time point specified: newly diagnosed GD, antithyroid drugs for less than 3 months. Extracted RNA from PBMCs served as the source of the TCR library. The same data also contributed to another study, on T cells in Graves' hyperthyroidism and ophthalmopathy.

The source material was peripheral blood mononuclear cells (PBMCs), sampled at new diagnosis, from a patient treated with antithyroid drugs. Source of these receptors: a man aged 30 to 45 with Graves disease.

This clonotype was counted many times. This chain joins TRBV5-6 and TRBJ2-5; a weak D match, TRBD2 (5 bases). With 1 base removed from V and 10 bases from J, the gap between germline ends came to 26 bases. CDR1 is SGHDT, CDR2 YYEEEE, per germline. The CDR3 extends over 17 amino acids. Written as DNA, the CDR3 is TGTGCCAGCAGCTTGAGCGGTGGTCGTCAGTGGCTAAAGGACCAGTACTTC. Translated, it gives CASSLSGGRQWLKDQYF.

The gene calls are TRBV3-1 and TRBJ2-7; 9 nucleotides agree with TRBD1. Germline V gives CDR1 LGHDT, CDR2 YNNKEL (reference sequence). Trimming removed 3 bases from V and 4 bases from J; junction bases left unmatched: 4. The CDR3 is 14 residues long. The CDR3 sequence is CASSHRTGVYEQYF. DNA of the CDR3: TGTGCCAGCAGCCACAGGACAGGGGTTTACGAGCAGTACTTC.

This clonotype appeared many times. J is TRBJ1-1 and V is TRBV6-1, with TRBD1 identical over 9 bases. Unmatched junction bases numbered 7, after V lost 4 bases and J lost 4 bases. The V gene's germline CDR1 is MNHNS and CDR2 SASEGT. There are 15 residues in the CDR3. The CDR3 DNA reads TGTGCCAGCAGTGCCCGGGACAGGGTCATCACTGAAGCTTTCTTT. Translation: CASSARDRVITEAFF.

In this sample, this clonotype turned up many times. The chain is built from TRBV27 and TRBJ1-1; TRBD1 matches at 9 bases. There are 17 residues in the CDR3. Germline CDR1 MNHEY, CDR2 SMNVEV (reference sequence). J was trimmed by 3 bases and V by 2 bases; bases with no gene match: 10. The CDR3 nucleotides are TGTGCCAGCAGTTTACCTCTCCCAGACAGGGGGGACACTGAAGCTTTCTTT. Its translation: CASSLPLPDRGDTEAFF.

This clonotype was counted at least ten times. Here the CDR3 reads CASSPQPVLNQPQHF. The CDR3 DNA sequence: TGTGCCAGCTCACCACAACCTGTTCTCAATCAGCCCCAGCATTTT. V gene TRBV18 combines with J gene TRBJ1-5; D is undetermined. The CDR3 runs to 15 residues. The germline V and J ends were trimmed by 1 base and 3 bases, with 10 bases remaining between them. From germline, CDR1 is KGHSH and CDR2 LQKENI.

Many counts were recorded for this clonotype. V usage is TRBV2 and J usage is TRBJ2-2; 8 nucleotides align to TRBD2. This CDR3 is built from 16 residues. Germline assignment: CDR1 SNHLY and CDR2 FYNNEI. V dropped 3 bases and J dropped 3; count of bases not matched to a gene: 6. As DNA, the CDR3 is TGTGCCAGCAGTGAGTCGGGGCGGGAGGACACCGGGGAGCTGTTTTTT. As protein: CASSESGREDTGELFF.

Comment on this clonotype: The final CDR3 position lacks the conserved phenylalanine or tryptophan, pointing to a likely read error. The V and J genes are TRBV7-9 and TRBJ2-3, with 16 positions matching TRBD2. The CDR3 has 20 residues. In germline, CDR1 is SEHNR, CDR2 FQNEAQ (reference sequence). V gave up 6 bases and J gave up 2 bases; unmatched junction bases: 14. The CDR3 DNA reads TGTGCCAGCAGACCGGGACTAGCGGGAGGGCCGGCCTCGAACACAGATACGCAGTATTCT. As protein: CASRPGLAGGPASNTDTQYS.

This clonotype was picked up many times. V and J are TRBV20-1 and TRBJ2-1, with 8 bases fitting TRBD2. Trimming cost V 2 bases and J 1 base; bases outside gene matches: 4. This CDR3 comprises 15 residues. CDR1 and CDR2 from the germline V gene are DFQATT and SNEGSKA (reference sequence). The CDR3, as DNA: TGCAGTGCTAGATTGAGCGGGGGTTCCTACAATGAGCAGTTCTTC. This codes for CSARLSGGSYNEQFF.

Many counts were recorded for this clonotype. This chain uses TRBV7-9 with TRBJ2-7; TRBD2 is a possible D gene (5 bases). This CDR3 spans 14 amino acids. Germline V lookup: CDR1 SEHNR, CDR2 FQNEAQ (reference sequence). V was cut by 3 bases and J by 3 bases, with 12 bases left in between. The CDR3 reads CASSLRGSDYEQYF. The CDR3 coding sequence is TGTGCCAGCAGCTTGCGAGGGAGCGACTACGAGCAGTACTTC.

This clonotype was seen ten or more times. This chain links TRBV18 with TRBJ1-1; D call uncertain. The CDR3 has 12 residues. Germline V gives CDR1 KGHSH, CDR2 LQKENI. V lost 8 bases and J lost 1, with 8 bases in between. The CDR3 region has the DNA TGTGCCAGCAGCCCAAGGAACACTGAAGCTTTCTTT. Translated: CASSPRNTEAFF.

A few counts support this clonotype. The chain uses TRBV7-8 and TRBJ1-4; 10 bases map to TRBD1. CDR1 is SGHVS and CDR2 is FQNEAQ in the germline V gene. This CDR3 contains 14 residues. The ends lost 3 bases at V and 10 bases at J; junction bases unmatched: 5. The CDR3 loop is CASSLTGGVGKLFF. CDR3 coding DNA: TGTGCCAGCAGCTTGACAGGGGGCGTCGGAAAACTGTTTTTT.

At least ten counts were recorded for this clonotype. The rearrangement joins TRBV18 to TRBJ2-3, with D tentatively TRBD2 (6 bases). CDR1 is KGHSH, CDR2 LQKENI, per germline. Trimming cost V 2 bases and J 1 base, with 7 bases left between them. The CDR3 consists of 14 residues. The CDR3 here is CASSPTSRTDTQYF. Here the CDR3 DNA reads TGTGCCAGCTCACCAACTAGCCGCACAGATACGCAGTATTTT.

This clonotype has more than one count but fewer than ten. V is TRBV20-1 and J is TRBJ1-2; D not certain. The CDR3 has 14 residues. CDR1 and CDR2 (germline): DFQATT, SNEGSKA (reference sequence). Trimming stripped 5 bases from V and 8 bases from J, with 21 bases between. The CDR3 coding sequence is TGCAGTGCTTGGGAACCGTTTGGGAGTTCCGGCTACACCTTC. As protein: CSAWEPFGSSGYTF.

The chain links TRBV7-2 to TRBJ2-3; D possibly corresponds to TRBD2 (6 bases). Germline V gives CDR1 SGHTA, CDR2 FQGNSA. The V end was cut by 3 bases, the J end by 4 bases, with 14 bases between. The CDR3 totals 15 residues. The CDR3 spells CASSFSGTRADTQYF. The CDR3 coding sequence is TGTGCCAGCAGCTTTAGCGGAACACGCGCAGATACGCAGTATTTT. Supplemented by reference TRBV7-2 and TRBJ2-3, the full variable domain reads GAGVSQSPSNKVTEKGKDVELRCDPISGHTALYWYRQSLGQGLEFLIYFQGNSAPDKSGLPSDRFSAERTGGSVSTLTIQRTQQEDSAVYLCASSFSGTRADTQYFGPGTRLTVL.

This clonotype was recorded at least ten times. The rearrangement uses TRBV12-3 or TRBV12-4 and TRBJ1-2; TRBD1 matches at 7 bases. Unmatched junction bases numbered 3, after V lost 5 bases and J lost 3 bases. CDR3 length: 13 residues. The CDR3: CASSIGQDYGYTF. The CDR3 nucleotides read TGTGCCAGCAGTATCGGACAGGACTATGGCTACACCTTC.

This clonotype was recorded a few times. The J gene is TRBJ2-7, the V gene TRBV18, with a possible D match to TRBD2 (6 bases). This CDR3 spans 14 amino acids. Deletions cut 3 bases from V and 10 bases from J, with 19 bases between. Germline lookup yields CDR1 KGHSH and CDR2 LQKENI. CDR3 sequence (DNA): TGTGCCAGCTCACCCACGGGGGAAAGGACGGAACAGTACTTC. Translating it yields CASSPTGERTEQYF.

J is TRBJ2-2 and V is TRBV12-3 or TRBV12-4, with 11 bases fitting TRBD2. CDR3 length: 17 residues. Germline trimming cut 7 bases from V and 6 bases from J; bases unmatched to any gene: 13. The CDR3 DNA reads TGTGCCAGCACCCCGGGTTCTAGCGGGAGGTATTCCGGGGAGCTGTTTTTT. It yields the protein CASTPGSSGRYSGELFF.

This clonotype was recorded at least ten times. This chain connects TRBV6-4 to TRBJ1-2; D is perhaps TRBD1 (5 bases). Trimming pared 3 bases from V and 7 bases from J, leaving 12 bases between. Germline V CDR1 and CDR2: MRHNA, SNTAGT. CDR3 length: 13 amino acids. Written as DNA, the CDR3 is TGTGCCAGCAGTGAGGGCAGGGTTGGTGGCTACACCTTC. Its translation: CASSEGRVGGYTF.

This clonotype has at least ten counts. The chain carries TRBV19 and TRBJ2-7; 8 nucleotides line up with TRBD2. V gave up 6 bases and J gave up 6 bases; unmatched junction bases: 10. Germline assignment: CDR1 LNHDA and CDR2 SQIVND (reference sequence). This CDR3 is 14 amino acids long. This CDR3 is CASRIQAGAGEQYF. Here the CDR3 DNA reads TGTGCCAGTAGGATCCAAGCGGGAGCGGGCGAGCAGTACTTC.

This clonotype came up many times. The rearrangement links TRBV28 to TRBJ2-7, with a tentative D call TRBD1 (6 bases). The CDR3 has 14 amino acids. Trimming removed 3 bases from V and 2 bases from J, with 11 bases in between. Germline loops: CDR1 MDHEN, CDR2 SYDVKM. In DNA form, the CDR3 reads TGTGCCAGCAGTTTCTCCAGGGGCGCCTACGAGCAGTACTTC. It specifies CASSFSRGAYEQYF.

The chain joins TRBV7-9 to TRBJ2-1, with 9 bases fitting TRBD2. Germline lookup yields CDR1 SEHNR and CDR2 FQNEAQ (reference sequence). The junction had 4 bases not matched to a gene; V was cut back by 1 base and J by 9 bases. The CDR3 consists of 14 residues. DNA of the CDR3: TGTGCCAGCAGCTTAGGCGGGACTAGCCCTGAGCAGTTCTTC. Its translation: CASSLGGTSPEQFF.

This clonotype has a handful of counts. This sequence joins TRBV27 and TRBJ1-2; D perhaps matches TRBD1 (6 bases). Germline CDR1 reads MNHEY; CDR2 reads SMNVEV (reference sequence). Trimming cost V 4 bases and J 4 bases, with 16 bases left between them. The CDR3 has 15 residues. The CDR3 spells CASSYGPLGGYGYTF. The CDR3 coding sequence is TGTGCCAGCAGTTACGGACCCCTAGGGGGCTATGGCTACACCTTC.

J is TRBJ1-4 and V is TRBV20-1; no clear D gene. The CDR3 length is 15 residues. Germline V lookup: CDR1 DFQATT, CDR2 SNEGSKA (reference sequence). V lost 6 bases and J lost 0, with 14 bases in between. The CDR3 bases are TGCAGTGCCCCTACCCAGGCAGCAACTAATGAAAAACTGTTTTTT. Its translation: CSAPTQAATNEKLFF.